Listed below are T cell receptor beta chains from one sample, sequenced in a study of control samples from healthy donors and cancer patients. The data were produced by immunoSEQ multiplex PCR, yet TCRdb's version contains in-frame clones alone and is incomplete. This sample has about 86,000 clones, with about 93% found just once. Sequencing was carried out using blood. The receptor set was obtained from a young woman in good health. CDR3s include the opening cysteine and the closing phenylalanine or tryptophan. Each record gives: CDR3 length, V gene, clone size, J gene, CDR3 protein. Clone size is shown for a subset of rows, as once, few, many or a class of expanded clone.

cdr3_length: 15
v_call: TRBV6-2/TRBV6-3
clone_size: -
j_call: TRBJ1-5
cdr3_aa: CASSYRTGGHQPQHF

cdr3_length: 19
v_call: TRBV4-2
clone_size: -
j_call: TRBJ2-3
cdr3_aa: CASSQHKMTSGQQTDTQYF

cdr3_length: 17
v_call: TRBV10-3
clone_size: -
j_call: TRBJ2-3
cdr3_aa: CAISDRSPLAGTDTQYF

cdr3_length: 14
v_call: TRBV6-5
clone_size: once
j_call: TRBJ2-7
cdr3_aa: CAGRRTGGSYEQYF

cdr3_length: 13
v_call: TRBV5-1
clone_size: -
j_call: TRBJ1-2
cdr3_aa: CASSAALGYGYTF

cdr3_length: 16
v_call: TRBV5-1
clone_size: -
j_call: TRBJ1-5
cdr3_aa: CASSLSGASSNQPQHF

cdr3_length: 15
v_call: TRBV27
clone_size: -
j_call: TRBJ1-1
cdr3_aa: CASSLRERLGTEAFF

cdr3_length: 15
v_call: TRBV29-1
clone_size: -
j_call: TRBJ2-3
cdr3_aa: CSVQLLAGVADTQYF

cdr3_length: 13
v_call: TRBV6-5
clone_size: -
j_call: TRBJ2-7
cdr3_aa: CASSGTVDTEQYF

cdr3_length: 12
v_call: TRBV7-9
clone_size: -
j_call: TRBJ1-1
cdr3_aa: CASSRAESLPFF

cdr3_length: 15
v_call: TRBV10-3
clone_size: -
j_call: TRBJ1-3
cdr3_aa: CAMSRDRNSGNTIYF

cdr3_length: 13
v_call: TRBV9
clone_size: -
j_call: TRBJ1-6
cdr3_aa: CASSVGMGSPLHF

cdr3_length: 14
v_call: TRBV2
clone_size: -
j_call: TRBJ1-2
cdr3_aa: CASGRGSPNYGYTF

cdr3_length: 15
v_call: TRBV5-1
clone_size: -
j_call: TRBJ2-7
cdr3_aa: CASSIGLAGVDEQYF

cdr3_length: 11
v_call: TRBV20-1
clone_size: -
j_call: TRBJ1-5
cdr3_aa: CSARDGQPQHF

cdr3_length: 15
v_call: TRBV5-4
clone_size: -
j_call: TRBJ2-3
cdr3_aa: CASSLGGTSTDTQYF

cdr3_length: 17
v_call: TRBV19
clone_size: -
j_call: TRBJ1-3
cdr3_aa: CASSIFIPQVSGNTIYF

cdr3_length: 12
v_call: TRBV24-1
clone_size: -
j_call: TRBJ1-4
cdr3_aa: CATSDLGGKLFF

cdr3_length: 15
v_call: TRBV6-5
clone_size: -
j_call: TRBJ2-7
cdr3_aa: CASSRPGRVGYEQYF

cdr3_length: 13
v_call: TRBV6-4
clone_size: -
j_call: TRBJ2-2
cdr3_aa: CASSGEGTGELFF

cdr3_length: 15
v_call: TRBV7-9
clone_size: -
j_call: TRBJ2-2
cdr3_aa: CASSSRDRKTGELFF

cdr3_length: 12
v_call: TRBV23-1
clone_size: once
j_call: TRBJ2-7
cdr3_aa: CASTPLGHEQYF

cdr3_length: 14
v_call: TRBV9
clone_size: -
j_call: TRBJ1-2
cdr3_aa: CASSVAGGNYGYTF

cdr3_length: 15
v_call: TRBV11-2
clone_size: -
j_call: TRBJ1-2
cdr3_aa: CASSHAPDRNYGYTF

cdr3_length: 17
v_call: TRBV5-1
clone_size: -
j_call: TRBJ2-3
cdr3_aa: CASSLTPGGIGEDTQYF

cdr3_length: 16
v_call: TRBV10-3
clone_size: -
j_call: TRBJ1-1
cdr3_aa: CAISDRAAPPNTEAFF

cdr3_length: 15
v_call: TRBV27
clone_size: -
j_call: TRBJ2-7
cdr3_aa: CASGEGGSGSYEQYF